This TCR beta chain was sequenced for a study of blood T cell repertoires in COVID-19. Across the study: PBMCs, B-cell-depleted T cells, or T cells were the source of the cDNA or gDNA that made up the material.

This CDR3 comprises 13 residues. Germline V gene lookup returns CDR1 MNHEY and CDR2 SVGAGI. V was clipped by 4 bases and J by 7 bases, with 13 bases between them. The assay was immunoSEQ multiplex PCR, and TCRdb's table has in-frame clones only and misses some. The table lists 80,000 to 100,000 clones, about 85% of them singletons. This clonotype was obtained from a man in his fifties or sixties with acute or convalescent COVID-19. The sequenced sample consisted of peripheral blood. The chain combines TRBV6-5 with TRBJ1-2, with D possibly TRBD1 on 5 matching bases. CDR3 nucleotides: TGTGCCAGCAGTTGGCAGGGAAAGGGTGGCTACACCTTC. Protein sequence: CASSWQGKGGYTF.